This is a list of T cell receptor beta chains from one sample in a study of cytomegalovirus exposure and HLA in healthy donors. Some clones are missing from TCRdb's copy, which holds only in-frame ones; the method was immunoSEQ multiplex PCR. The sample lists around 140,000 clones, 77% occurring once. The sample was PBMCs. These receptors originate from a male donor in good health and CMV-seronegative. Both conserved end residues are part of each CDR3. The D gene is left open where the match is weak. Clone sizes are given selectively: once, few, many, or a class where the clone is expanded.

-,TRBJ2-3,TRBD1,TRBV4-1,CASSRGQNTDTQYF,TGCGCCAGCAGCCGGGGACAGAACACAGATACGCAGTATTTT
-,TRBJ2-7,TRBD1,TRBV11-2,CASKLTGVYEQYF,TGTGCCAGCAAGTTAACAGGGGTGTACGAGCAGTACTTC
few,TRBJ1-1,-,TRBV9,CASSVGGGAEAFF,TGTGCCAGCAGCGTAGGCGGGGGGGCTGAAGCTTTCTTT
-,TRBJ2-3,TRBD2,TRBV6-1,CASSGGGTRTDTQYF,TGTGCCAGCAGTGGTGGGGGGACTAGAACAGATACGCAGTATTTT
-,TRBJ2-5,TRBD2,TRBV7-9,CSSSPLAGAGYQETQYF,TGTTCCAGCAGCCCCCTAGCGGGAGCGGGGTACCAAGAGACCCAGTACTTC
-,TRBJ2-1,TRBD1,TRBV6-1,CTSRRDREQSNEQFF,TGTACCAGCAGGAGGGACAGGGAGCAATCCAATGAGCAGTTCTTC
-,TRBJ2-1,TRBD1,TRBV5-1,CASSPTEDRVGGRAYNEQFF,TGCGCCAGCAGCCCGACTGAGGACAGGGTCGGGGGTCGTGCCTACAATGAGCAGTTCTTC
-,TRBJ2-2,-,TRBV7-8,CASSLSYANTGELFF,TGTGCCAGCAGTCTGAGTTATGCGAACACCGGGGAGCTGTTTTTT
-,TRBJ2-1,-,TRBV15,CATSRRDSAYNEQFF,TGTGCCACCAGCAGAAGAGATTCCGCCTACAATGAGCAGTTCTTC
-,TRBJ1-1,-,TRBV5-4,CASSTGTRNTEAFF,TGTGCCAGCAGCACGGGGACACGGAACACTGAAGCTTTCTTT